What follows are 15 T cell receptor beta chains derived from one specimen sequenced in a study of radiotherapy plus CTLA-4 blockade in lung cancer (dated 2018 in TCRdb). Library prep was done by the immunoSEQ multiplex PCR assay. Imported from immuneACCESS, the table was reduced by TCRdb to in-frame sequences with V and J called. These copies leave out some clones; in studies compared against another copy, an unresolved V gene accounts for under half, and the cause of the remainder is not known. The sample data list about 53,000 clones, and around 83% of these were observed just once. The ten largest make up about 27% of the sample. Sequencing used peripheral blood, obtained from a patient treated with radiotherapy plus ipilimumab. The receptors come from a human donor with non-small cell lung cancer whose response to radiotherapy plus ipilimumab could not be evaluated.

The V and J genes are TRBV27 and TRBJ2-3, with 7 bases fitting TRBD2. Germline loops: CDR1 MNHEY, CDR2 SMNVEV (reference sequence). The CDR3 runs 16 residues. The junction had 5 bases not matched to a gene; V was cut back by 1 base and J by 1 base. The CDR3 DNA sequence: TGTGCCAGCAGTTTATGGGGCGGGAGAGGCACAGATACGCAGTATTTT. Translating gives CASSLWGGRGTDTQYF.

This chain connects TRBV2 to TRBJ1-5, with 8 positions matching TRBD1. With 5 bases clipped from V and 8 bases from J, the junction kept 8 bases outside the gene matches. In germline, CDR1 is SNHLY, CDR2 FYNNEI. The CDR3 runs to 14 residues. The CDR3 DNA follows: TGTGCCAGCAGTCGAGAGACAGGGGACAAGCCCCAGCATTTT. This sequence encodes CASSRETGDKPQHF.

The CDR3 nucleotides are TGTGCCAGCAGCTTGGGGCGGACAGGGTACCTCTATGGCTACACCTTC. It codes for CASSLGRTGYLYGYTF. The chain joins TRBV13 to TRBJ1-2, with TRBD1 matching 8 bases. CDR1 and CDR2 (germline): PRHDT, FYEKMQ (reference sequence). With V trimmed by 3 bases and J by 4 bases, 10 bases remained unmatched. The CDR3 consists of 16 residues.

The chain has TRBV7-9 and TRBJ2-7; D is unresolved. CDR3 length: 15 amino acids. The ends were cut back, 5 bases at V and 3 bases at J, with 17 bases in the middle. The germline V gene encodes CDR1 SEHNR and CDR2 FQNEAQ (reference sequence). The CDR3 coding sequence is TGTGCCAGCAGCCCAACAGATGGTCAGATCTACGAGCAGTACTTC. Protein product: CASSPTDGQIYEQYF.

The chain is built from TRBV6-1 and TRBJ1-5, with a possible D match to TRBD1 (5 bases). This CDR3 has 12 amino acids. The germline gives CDR1 MNHNS, CDR2 SASEGT. V was shortened by 7 bases and J by 7 bases, with 11 bases between the two germline ends. CDR3 bases: TGTGCCAGCACTCGGGGGGAGCAGCCCCAGCATTTT. Translation: CASTRGEQPQHF.

As to this clone: Other DNA sequences within the sample encode an identical CDR3. The chain employs TRBV9 and TRBJ2-2; D remains ambiguous. Germline CDR1 is SGDLS and CDR2 is YYNGEE. This CDR3 is 12 amino acids long. Trimming removed 2 bases at V and 6 bases at J, with 5 bases between. CDR3 sequence (DNA): TGTGCCAGCAGCGTCTCCCCCGGGGAGCTGTTTTTT. Translating it yields CASSVSPGELFF. The entire variable domain, with the rest obtained from reference TRBV9 and TRBJ2-2, is as follows: DSGVTQTPKHLITATGQRVTLRCSPRSGDLSVYWYQQSLDQGLQFLIQYYNGEERAKGNILERFSAQQFPDLHSELNLSSLELGDSALYFCASSVSPGELFFGEGSRLTVL.

The genes are TRBV7-3 and TRBJ2-6, with D perhaps TRBD1 (6 bases). V was trimmed by 5 bases and J by 0 bases, leaving 20 bases between them. The CDR3 covers 19 residues. From germline, CDR1 is SGHTA and CDR2 FQGTGA. CDR3 sequence reads: CASSRALGGTYSGANVLTF. In DNA, the CDR3 is TGTGCCAGCAGCCGTGCTCTTGGGGGCACCTACTCTGGGGCCAACGTCCTGACTTTC.

The V call is TRBV2, the J call TRBJ1-4, with TRBD1 matching 7 bases. Germline lookup yields CDR1 SNHLY and CDR2 FYNNEI. The J segment lost 1 base and the V segment lost 6 bases, leaving 2 bases of the junction unmatched. This CDR3 has 14 residues. The CDR3, as DNA: TGTGCCAGCAGCCGACAGGGAACTAATGAAAAACTGTTTTTT. Its translation: CASSRQGTNEKLFF.

This clone has only one observation. One junction end disagrees with the germline gene, perhaps due to a read error. The chain links TRBV19 to TRBJ2-3; D possibly corresponds to TRBD2 (6 bases). This CDR3 spans 14 amino acids. Germline V lookup: CDR1 LNHDA, CDR2 SQIVND (reference sequence). CDR3 protein: CASSKASERDAQYF. For the CDR3, the DNA is TGTGCCAGTAGTAAAGCTAGCGAAAGAGATGCGCAGTATTTT.

The chain combines TRBV6-5 with TRBJ2-1, with no clear D. CDR1 and CDR2 from the germline V gene are MNHEY and SVGAGI. The V end lost 0 bases, the J end lost 8 bases, and 11 bases lay between the germline ends. The length of the CDR3 is 14 residues. The CDR3 DNA is TGTGCCAGCAGTTACTCCCTAGATCGCGATGAGCAGTTCTTC. It yields the protein CASSYSLDRDEQFF.

J is TRBJ1-5 and V is TRBV12-2. TRBV12-2 is recorded as a pseudogene. CDR3 length: 15 residues. The CDR3 protein is CASRPLSGGGQPQHF. In nucleotides, the CDR3 is TGTGCAAGTCGCCCCCTGTCGGGAGGCGGTCAGCCCCAGCATTTT.

The rearrangement joins TRBV7-9 to TRBJ2-7; D is unresolved. CDR3 length equals 12 residues. Germline V gene sequence: CDR1 SEHNR, CDR2 FQNEAQ (reference sequence). The V end was cut by 4 bases, the J end by 5 bases, with 9 bases between. The CDR3 bases are TGTGCCAGCAGCTCTGATGAGAACGAGCAGTACTTC. Its translation: CASSSDENEQYF.

V gene TRBV5-4 combines with J gene TRBJ2-5, with TRBD1 identical over 11 bases. Trimming at V came to 4 bases and at J to 2 bases, leaving 4 bases not matched to a gene. Germline CDR1 and CDR2: SGHNT and YYREEE (reference sequence). The CDR3 length is 15 residues. The CDR3 protein is CASSRGQGGQETQYF. Here the CDR3 DNA reads TGTGCCAGCAGCCGGGGACAGGGGGGGCAAGAGACCCAGTACTTC.

The chain uses TRBV5-1 and TRBJ1-4; possible D gene TRBD1, 5 bases. Germline V lookup: CDR1 SGHRS, CDR2 YFSETQ. The CDR3 extends over 15 amino acids. Trimming removed 5 bases from V and 2 bases from J, with 13 bases in between. CDR3 loop: CASSGPRGTNEKLFF. As DNA, the CDR3 is TGCGCCAGCAGTGGACCTAGGGGTACTAATGAAAAACTGTTTTTT.

This chain uses TRBV14 with TRBJ1-1; maybe TRBD1 (6 bases). This CDR3 spans 16 amino acids. Germline values: CDR1 SGHDN, CDR2 FVKESK. Trimming took 5 bases from V and 0 from J, leaving 16 bases between them. The CDR3: CASSSRTAYMNTEAFF. Written as DNA, the CDR3 is TGTGCCAGCAGCTCGCGGACAGCCTACATGAACACTGAAGCTTTCTTT.